Shown below are 14 T cell receptor beta chains from a single sample sequenced in a study of cytomegalovirus exposure and HLA in healthy donors. The PCR had 60 Vbeta and 13 Jbeta primers. The repertoire was sequenced with immunoSEQ multiplex PCR; TCRdb's copy has only in-frame clones and lacks some. Counted here are approximately 160,000 clones, 68% occurring once; the ten biggest clones make up less than 3.5%. Sequencing was done on a sample of PBMCs. These receptors all stem from a woman aged 40 to 50 in good health and CMV-seropositive.

This clone came up a few times. This chain uses TRBV7-8 with TRBJ1-2, with 11 bases that match TRBD1. V lost 1 base and J lost 6; bases outside the gene matches: 13. Germline V gene data show CDR1 as SGHVS and CDR2 as FQNEAQ. This CDR3 comprises 18 residues. The CDR3 loop is CASSLERWTGGIRDGYTF. The CDR3 DNA reads TGTGCCAGCAGCTTAGAGCGTTGGACAGGGGGCATAAGGGATGGCTACACCTTC.

The chain couples TRBV6-1 to TRBJ1-5; D remains ambiguous. From germline, CDR1 is MNHNS and CDR2 SASEGT. There are 12 residues in the CDR3. V dropped 2 bases and J dropped 7 bases, with 6 bases sitting between them. The CDR3 coding sequence is TGTGCCAGCAGTGAATGGCCCCAGCCCCAGCATTTT. Translating it yields CASSEWPQPQHF.

This chain links TRBV21-1 with TRBJ2-1; the table gives TRBD2 as D, unverified against the DNA. TRBV21-1 is listed as a pseudogene. The CDR3 extends over 15 amino acids. In DNA form, the CDR3 reads TGTGCCAGCAGCAAATGGACTAGCGGGAGTGGTGAGCAGTTCTTC. Its translation: CASSKWTSGSGEQFF.

This clone showed up just a few times. This rearrangement joins TRBV18 to TRBJ2-5, with 7 bases that match TRBD1. CDR3 length equals 14 residues. Germline V gene lookup returns CDR1 KGHSH and CDR2 LQKENI. Losses at the gene ends were 4 bases for V and 4 bases for J; bases not matched to a gene: 6. CDR3 amino acids: CASSRTTGLETQYF. CDR3 DNA: TGTGCCAGCTCACGAACGACAGGGTTAGAGACCCAGTACTTC.

This chain uses TRBV28 with TRBJ2-1; 12 positions agree with TRBD2. The V gene's germline CDR1 is MDHEN and CDR2 SYDVKM. Trimming took 5 bases from V and 3 from J; bases not matched to a gene: 8. The CDR3 spans 17 residues. The CDR3 sequence is CASSGRTSGIHYNEQFF. DNA for the CDR3: TGTGCCAGCAGTGGACGGACTAGCGGGATACACTACAATGAGCAGTTCTTC.

The chain joins TRBV4-3 to TRBJ1-1, with D perhaps matching TRBD1 (5 bases). The germline V and J ends were trimmed by 0 bases and 4 bases, with 12 bases remaining between them. Germline V gene data show CDR1 as LGHNA and CDR2 as YSLEER. The CDR3 covers 15 residues. CDR3 sequence reads: CASSQEGQGITEAFF. For the CDR3, the DNA is TGCGCCAGCAGCCAAGAAGGGCAGGGTATCACTGAAGCTTTCTTT.

This clone has a handful of counts. V usage is TRBV28 and J usage is TRBJ2-5, with D perhaps matching TRBD2 (6 bases). This CDR3 has 14 residues. V lost 5 bases to trimming and J lost 5 bases, with 15 bases between them. Per the germline V gene, CDR1 is MDHEN and CDR2 is SYDVKM. This chain's CDR3 is CASSVTGEVETQYF. The CDR3 nucleotides are TGTGCCAGCAGTGTGACCGGGGAGGTGGAGACCCAGTACTTC. Looking up the rest from reference TRBV28 and TRBJ2-5 gives the full variable domain: DVKVTQSSRYLVKRTGEKVFLECVQDMDHENMFWYRQDPGLGLRLIYFSYDVKMKEKGDIPEGYSVSREKKERFSLILESASTNQTSMYLCASSVTGEVETQYFGPGTRLLVL.

The chain recombines TRBV11-2 with TRBJ1-2, with 9 bases lining up with TRBD1. V lost 0 bases and J lost 4; bases outside the gene matches: 3. The CDR3 has 15 residues. Germline V CDR1 and CDR2: SGHAT, FQNNGV. The CDR3 here is CASSLEGTGPYGYTF. In DNA form, the CDR3 reads TGTGCCAGCAGCTTAGAGGGGACAGGGCCCTATGGCTACACCTTC.

This chain links TRBV28 with TRBJ2-7, with D uncertain. Germline V CDR1 and CDR2: MDHEN, SYDVKM. The CDR3 sequence is 14 residues long. Trimming left V 3 bases short and J 0 bases short, with 9 bases between. CDR3 DNA: TGTGCCAGCAGTTTCTACCCCATCTCCTACGAGCAGTACTTC. It yields the protein CASSFYPISYEQYF. The variable domain in full, with the rest retrieved from reference TRBV28 and TRBJ2-7, is DVKVTQSSRYLVKRTGEKVFLECVQDMDHENMFWYRQDPGLGLRLIYFSYDVKMKEKGDIPEGYSVSREKKERFSLILESASTNQTSMYLCASSFYPISYEQYFGPGTRLTVT.

The chain has TRBV2 and TRBJ2-3, with D unclear. Germline V gene data show CDR1 as SNHLY and CDR2 as FYNNEI. The V and J ends lost 6 bases and 0 bases respectively, with 10 bases between them. CDR3 length: 14 amino acids. CDR3 DNA: TGTGCCAGCAGACCATCCACTAGCACAGATACGCAGTATTTT. Protein product: CASRPSTSTDTQYF.

This CDR3 is CASSTDSYETQYF. DNA of the CDR3: TGTGCCAGCAGTACGGATAGCTACGAGACCCAGTACTTC. This chain links TRBV5-8 with TRBJ2-5; D is ambiguous. Deletions cut 5 bases from V and 5 bases from J, with 13 bases between. CDR3 size: 13 residues. Germline-derived CDR1 and CDR2 are SGHTS and YDEGEE.

The CDR3 nucleotides read TGCAGCGTTCGGGGCAGGGACCCCGGGGGCACTGAAGCTTTCTTT. It translates to CSVRGRDPGGTEAFF. The V and J genes are TRBV29-1 and TRBJ1-1, with D tentatively TRBD1 (5 bases). The CDR3 runs to 15 residues. Trimming took off 5 bases at V and 4 bases at J, with 20 bases between the two ends. From germline, CDR1 is SQVTM and CDR2 ANQGSEA.

The V call is TRBV7-8, the J call TRBJ1-2; 11 nucleotides line up with TRBD1. Germline loops: CDR1 SGHVS, CDR2 FQNEAQ. The CDR3 has 16 amino acids. J gave up 7 bases and V 0 bases, and 7 bases lay outside the gene matches. The DNA of the CDR3 is TGTGCCAGCAGCTTAGCAGGGACAGGGGGACGGGGTGGCTACACCTTC. As protein: CASSLAGTGGRGGYTF.

V and J are TRBV19 and TRBJ2-1; 12 nucleotides match TRBD2. The CDR3 sequence is 15 residues long. Unmatched junction bases numbered 11, after V lost 10 bases and J lost 7 bases. Germline CDR1 is LNHDA and CDR2 is SQIVND (reference sequence). As DNA, the CDR3 is TGTGCCACTATGACGACTAGCGGGAGTAGAAATGAGCAGTTCTTC. Translated: CATMTTSGSRNEQFF.